The 25 T cell receptor beta chains reported below all come from one sample, sequenced in a study of cytomegalovirus exposure and HLA in healthy donors (dated by TCRdb to 2016 to 2017). Library preparation employed the immunoSEQ multiplex PCR assay. The multiplex PCR relied on a mix of 60 forward primers for TCR Vbeta segments and 13 reverse primers for TCR Jbeta segments. TCRdb stores this immuneACCESS table with in-frame sequences only. Part of the clones is absent; in the studies checked, under half of the shortfall reflects unresolved V genes, and no reason is known for the rest. This sample holds some 120,000 clones; 74% were observed only once. The ten largest clones add up to 4% to 5% of the sample. Specimen: PBMCs. The receptors shown here come from a woman aged 50 to 65 in good health and CMV-seropositive.

This clone was seen only once. The rearrangement links TRBV25-1 to TRBJ1-2, with no clear D. The CDR3 is made up of 15 amino acids. Germline lookup yields CDR1 MGHDK and CDR2 SYGVNS. Trimming stripped 7 bases from V and 8 bases from J, with 23 bases between. CDR3 coding DNA: TGTGCCAGCAACAACGGGAGGCAGGCCCTCGGCGGCTACACCTTC. The encoded protein is CASNNGRQALGGYTF.

This sequence joins TRBV19 and TRBJ2-1, with D perhaps TRBD2 (6 bases). Germline CDR1 LNHDA, CDR2 SQIVND (reference sequence). The CDR3 extends over 12 amino acids. Trimming cost V 2 bases and J 9 bases, with 8 bases left between them. The CDR3 region has the DNA TGTGCCAGTAGTATACAGGGAGGTGAGCAGTTCTTC. This translates into CASSIQGGEQFF.

The rearrangement uses TRBV11-2 and TRBJ1-5; D is unresolved. V was clipped by 4 bases and J by 3 bases, with 4 bases between them. CDR1 and CDR2 from the germline V gene are SGHAT and FQNNGV. This CDR3 has 12 residues. CDR3 in DNA: TGTGCCAGCAGCTCACACAATCAGCCCCAGCATTTT. Encoded protein: CASSSHNQPQHF. The full variable domain, with the rest looked up from reference TRBV11-2 and TRBJ1-5, is EAGVAQSPRYKIIEKRQSVAFWCNPISGHATLYWYQQILGQGPKLLIQFQNNGVVDDSQLPKDRFSAERLKGVDSTLKIQPAKLEDSAVYLCASSSHNQPQHFGDGTRLSIL.

V is TRBV19 and J is TRBJ2-7, with a tentative D call TRBD2 (7 bases). V lost 4 bases to trimming and J lost 2 bases, with 12 bases between them. CDR3 length: 14 residues. Germline CDR1 LNHDA, CDR2 SQIVND (reference sequence). DNA for the CDR3: TGTGCCAGTAGTAACGGGGGGCCTGCCTACGAGCAGTACTTC. It codes for CASSNGGPAYEQYF.

Only one count was recorded for this clone. V gene TRBV10-1 combines with J gene TRBJ2-1; the D gene is possibly TRBD1 (5 bases). Trimming left V 6 bases short and J 7 bases short, with 19 bases between. CDR1 is WNHNN and CDR2 is SYGVQD in the germline V gene (reference sequence). The CDR3 totals 15 residues. CDR3: CASSPGRAVGNEQFF. The CDR3 DNA sequence: TGCGCCAGCAGCCCCGGCAGGGCCGTGGGTAATGAGCAGTTCTTC.

The chain employs TRBV11-3 and TRBJ2-3, with D perhaps matching TRBD1 (5 bases). The CDR3 covers 13 residues. Looked up from germline, CDR1 is SGHNT and CDR2 is YENEEA. The V gene lost 5 bases and the J gene lost 5 bases, with 11 bases spanning the gap. As DNA, the CDR3 is TGTGCCAGCAGCGGACATGTCGGAGATACGCAGTATTTT. It yields the protein CASSGHVGDTQYF.

The V and J genes are TRBV11-2 and TRBJ2-7; 7 nucleotides agree with TRBD1. The J segment lost 3 bases and the V segment lost 5 bases, leaving 13 bases of the junction unmatched. The CDR3 sequence is 16 residues long. Per the germline V gene, CDR1 is SGHAT and CDR2 is FQNNGV. The CDR3 loop reads CASSEQGTAGIYEQYF. For the CDR3, the DNA is TGTGCCAGCAGCGAACAGGGGACAGCAGGCATCTACGAGCAGTACTTC. Variable domain in full (rest from reference TRBV11-2 and TRBJ2-7): EAGVAQSPRYKIIEKRQSVAFWCNPISGHATLYWYQQILGQGPKLLIQFQNNGVVDDSQLPKDRFSAERLKGVDSTLKIQPAKLEDSAVYLCASSEQGTAGIYEQYFGPGTRLTVT.

The chain recombines TRBV6-5 with TRBJ2-3, with no clear D. The CDR3 is made up of 15 amino acids. V was pared by 0 bases and J by 2 bases, with 9 bases between. The germline V gene encodes CDR1 MNHEY and CDR2 SVGAGI. CDR3 DNA sequence: TGTGCCAGCAGTTACTCGGCGGTCGTCACAGATACGCAGTATTTT. It encodes CASSYSAVVTDTQYF.

This clone was counted a few times. This chain joins TRBV19 and TRBJ2-4, with D perhaps TRBD2 (5 bases). Germline CDR1 LNHDA, CDR2 SQIVND (reference sequence). The ends were cut back, 3 bases at V and 0 bases at J, with 9 bases in the middle. This CDR3 region has 15 residues. The CDR3 is CASSIGAAAKNIQYF. The CDR3 DNA reads as TGTGCCAGTAGTATCGGAGCGGCAGCCAAAAACATTCAGTACTTC.

The chain recombines TRBV7-2 with TRBJ2-1; 8 bases are a match to TRBD1. The CDR3 spans 14 residues. After removal of 6 bases from V and 4 bases from J, the junction contained 5 bases not matched to a gene. Looked up from germline, CDR1 is SGHTA and CDR2 is FQGNSA. The CDR3 DNA is TGTGCCAGCAGACCCCGGGACAGGTACAATGAGCAGTTCTTC. Translating gives CASRPRDRYNEQFF.

This rearrangement joins TRBV18 to TRBJ2-1; tentatively, D is TRBD2 (6 bases). V lost 3 bases and J 7 bases, leaving 16 bases between the germline ends. The CDR3 contains 15 residues. Per the germline V gene, CDR1 is KGHSH and CDR2 is LQKENI. The CDR3 loop is CASSPGGWVINEQFF. CDR3 in DNA: TGTGCCAGCTCACCCGGGGGATGGGTAATAAATGAGCAGTTCTTC. Drawing the rest from reference TRBV18 and TRBJ2-1, the complete variable domain is NAGVMQNPRHLVRRRGQEARLRCSPMKGHSHVYWYRQLPEEGLKFMVYLQKENIIDESGMPKERFSAEFPKEGPSILRIQQVVRGDSAAYFCASSPGGWVINEQFFGPGTRLTVL.

This clone was recorded only once. This chain joins TRBV5-6 and TRBJ2-1, with no clear D. The V end lost 1 base, the J end lost 15 bases, and 20 bases lay between the germline ends. This CDR3 has 14 amino acids. CDR1 and CDR2 (germline): SGHDT, YYEEEE. The CDR3 is CASSLFSTKNERFF. The CDR3, as DNA: TGTGCCAGCAGCTTGTTTTCTACCAAAAACGAACGGTTCTTC.

There are a few counts of this clone. This chain joins TRBV9 and TRBJ2-7; 9 bases agree with TRBD1. V was clipped by 3 bases and J by 0 bases; unmatched bases: 4. CDR1 and CDR2 (germline): SGDLS, YYNGEE. The CDR3 has 15 residues. CDR3 sequence: CASSAQDRGSYEQYF. Here the CDR3 DNA reads TGTGCCAGCAGCGCCCAGGACAGGGGCTCCTACGAGCAGTACTTC.

V is TRBV19 and J is TRBJ2-7; TRBD2 matches at 12 bases. The CDR3 length is 14 residues. Germline CDR1 reads LNHDA; CDR2 reads SQIVND (reference sequence). Losses at the gene ends were 3 bases for V and 7 bases for J; bases not matched to a gene: 4. CDR3 amino acids: CASSIGLAGREQYF. In nucleotides, the CDR3 is TGTGCCAGTAGTATCGGACTAGCGGGGCGGGAGCAGTACTTC.

The chain couples TRBV5-6 to TRBJ2-7, with 11 bases identical to TRBD2. The CDR3 has 18 residues. Germline V lookup: CDR1 SGHDT, CDR2 YYEEEE. Germline trimming cut 1 base from V and 1 base from J; bases unmatched to any gene: 10. CDR3 region: CASSLYATSGEGSYEQYF. The CDR3 DNA reads TGTGCCAGCAGCTTGTACGCGACTAGCGGGGAGGGTTCCTACGAGCAGTACTTC.

The V and J genes are TRBV6-6 and TRBJ1-2; 11 bases are shared with TRBD1. From germline, CDR1 is MNHNY and CDR2 SVGAGI (reference sequence). V shed 6 bases and J 2 bases; nucleotides not matched to a gene: 5. This CDR3 has 15 residues. CDR3 nucleotide sequence: TGTGCCAGCAGCCCCGGACAGGGGGCGAACTATGGCTACACCTTC. Its translation is CASSPGQGANYGYTF.

This clone occurred many times. The J gene is TRBJ1-4, the V gene TRBV30, with 7 bases matching TRBD1. Germline V gene sequence: CDR1 GTSNPN, CDR2 SVGIG (reference sequence). The CDR3 runs to 12 residues. The trim removed 5 bases at V and 8 bases at J, leaving 5 bases unmatched. For the CDR3, the DNA is TGTGCCTGGGGGACAGTTTCCGAAAAACTGTTTTTT. It codes for CAWGTVSEKLFF.

CDR3 in amino acids: CAISEQGPLYEQYF. The CDR3 region has the DNA TGTGCCATCAGTGAACAGGGACCACTTTACGAGCAGTACTTC. The chain couples TRBV10-3 to TRBJ2-5; tentative D call: TRBD1 (6 bases). The DNA end is more similar to TRBJ2-7, so the J call may be wrong. The CDR3 has 14 amino acids. Looked up from germline, CDR1 is ENHRY and CDR2 is SYGVKD.

The rearrangement joins TRBV6-5 to TRBJ2-1, with 11 positions matching TRBD2. CDR1 and CDR2 (germline): MNHEY, SVGAGI. The trim removed 6 bases at V and 9 bases at J, leaving 7 bases unmatched. The CDR3 is 14 residues long. CDR3 nucleotides: TGTGCCAGCAGGTTAGCGGGGGGGTCACGTGAGCAGTTCTTC. Protein: CASRLAGGSREQFF.

This clone was seen just once. The chain uses TRBV9 and TRBJ2-2, with D tentatively TRBD2 (7 bases). The V end was cut by 5 bases, the J end by 3 bases, with 11 bases between. Germline values: CDR1 SGDLS, CDR2 YYNGEE. The CDR3 contains 14 residues. CDR3 in amino acids: CASRWEGDTGELFF. The CDR3 DNA reads TGTGCCAGCAGGTGGGAGGGGGACACCGGGGAGCTGTTTTTT. Combining the CDR3 with reference TRBV9 and TRBJ2-2 gives the whole variable domain DSGVTQTPKHLITATGQRVTLRCSPRSGDLSVYWYQQSLDQGLQFLIQYYNGEERAKGNILERFSAQQFPDLHSELNLSSLELGDSALYFCASRWEGDTGELFFGEGSRLTVL.

V gene TRBV2 combines with J gene TRBJ2-2; D gene uncertain. The CDR3 has 13 amino acids. Germline CDR1 SNHLY, CDR2 FYNNEI. V was cut by 7 bases and J by 5 bases, with 11 bases left in between. The CDR3 region is CASTVFGTGELFF. In nucleotides, the CDR3 is TGTGCCAGCACGGTCTTTGGTACCGGGGAGCTGTTTTTT.

The V call is TRBV11-2, the J call TRBJ1-5, with TRBD1 as a possible D gene (5 bases). Germline CDR1 SGHAT, CDR2 FQNNGV. V was shortened by 1 base and J by 2 bases, with 12 bases between the two germline ends. The CDR3 consists of 16 residues. The CDR3 sequence is CASSLGQTSGNQPQHF. The DNA for the CDR3 is TGTGCCAGCAGCTTAGGACAGACGAGTGGCAATCAGCCCCAGCATTTT.

The V gene is TRBV7-2, the J gene TRBJ2-1; TRBD2 might be the D (5 bases). Germline CDR1 reads SGHTA; CDR2 reads FQGNSA. Trimming removed 1 base from V and 5 bases from J, with 9 bases in between. The CDR3 loop spans 14 amino acids. DNA of the CDR3: TGTGCCAGCAGCTTAGGGACTTTGAACAATGAGCAGTTCTTC. It specifies CASSLGTLNNEQFF.

This rearrangement joins TRBV7-2 to TRBJ2-4; TRBD1 is a possible D gene (6 bases). CDR3 length: 14 residues. Germline CDR1 reads SGHTA; CDR2 reads FQGNSA. Trimming took 5 bases from V and 3 from J, leaving 11 bases between them. The CDR3 is CASSHRGHKNIQYF. The DNA of the CDR3 is TGTGCCAGCAGCCATCGGGGACACAAAAACATTCAGTACTTC.

The rearrangement links TRBV5-6 to TRBJ2-5; 7 nucleotides agree with TRBD2. CDR1 and CDR2 from the germline V gene are SGHDT and YYEEEE. This CDR3 comprises 15 residues. V trimming: 4 bases; J trimming: 2 bases; junction bases outside the gene matches: 8. CDR3 loop: CASSLTSDEQETQYF. CDR3 nucleotide sequence: TGTGCCAGCAGCCTCACTAGCGACGAGCAAGAGACCCAGTACTTC.